These 5 T cell receptor beta chains share one sample of origin, sequenced in a study of T cell responses to AZD1222 COVID-19 vaccine. Assay used: immunoSEQ multiplex PCR; TCRdb lists only in-frame clones, some missing. The repertoire holds some 200,000 clones, with 90% as singletons. The material was peripheral blood, obtained on day 0 of AZD1222 vaccination. These receptors all come from an adult in good health.

The chain has TRBV18 and TRBJ1-5, with 8 positions matching TRBD1. Per germline, CDR1 KGHSH and CDR2 LQKENI. V lost 4 bases to trimming and J lost 3 bases; unmatched junction nucleotides: 5. The CDR3 has 15 amino acids. As DNA, the CDR3 is TGTGCCAGCTCACTGGGACAGGCGATCAATCAGCCCCAGCATTTT. Amino acid sequence: CASSLGQAINQPQHF.

The V gene is TRBV28, the J gene TRBJ1-2; 7 nucleotides line up with TRBD1. The J segment lost 3 bases and the V segment lost 3 bases, leaving 4 bases of the junction unmatched. Germline loops: CDR1 MDHEN, CDR2 SYDVKM. The CDR3 has 14 residues. The CDR3 here is CASSLPDRDYGYTF. The CDR3 nucleotides are TGTGCCAGCAGTTTGCCCGACAGGGACTATGGCTACACCTTC.

This clone was observed a single time. The CDR3 protein is CASSSTSGSYEQYF. The DNA of the CDR3 is TGTGCCAGCAGTTCGACTAGCGGGAGTTACGAGCAGTACTTC. The V and J genes are TRBV7-2 and TRBJ2-7; TRBD2 matches 12 bases. Per the germline V gene, CDR1 is SGHTA and CDR2 is FQGNSA. This CDR3 is built from 14 residues. Germline trimming cut 6 bases from V and 4 bases from J; bases unmatched to any gene: 4.

This clone was picked up one time. The V and J genes are TRBV5-1 and TRBJ2-1; 7 bases align to TRBD1. CDR1 and CDR2 from the germline V gene are SGHRS and YFSETQ. The CDR3 is made up of 16 amino acids. J was trimmed by 4 bases and V by 0 bases; bases with no gene match: 7. The CDR3 coding sequence is TGCGCCAGCAGCTTGGGGGCGACAGGGAGATACAATGAGCAGTTCTTC. Protein product: CASSLGATGRYNEQFF.

J is TRBJ2-6 and V is TRBV28; 9 positions agree with TRBD1. The CDR3 loop spans 17 amino acids. Germline CDR1 reads MDHEN; CDR2 reads SYDVKM. The V gene end was trimmed by 2 bases and the J gene end by 0 bases; junction bases not matched to a gene: 2. CDR3: CASSLATGGSGANVLTF. In DNA form, the CDR3 reads TGTGCCAGCAGTTTAGCGACAGGGGGCTCTGGGGCCAACGTCCTGACTTTC.